Reported below is one TCR beta chain. Its antigen is still unknown. The CDR3 length is 15 residues. V was pared by 5 bases and J by 2 bases, with 7 bases of the junction left unmatched. Germline V lookup: CDR1 KGHSH, CDR2 LQKENI. This sample is drawn from a study of cytomegalovirus exposure and HLA in healthy donors. Study observations and caveats: Later genetic work tied a missense DCLRE1C variant to beta-chain V and J trimming. The classifier, whose performance was assessed in both the original and validation cohorts, reportedly diagnosed cytomegalovirus status with high specificity and sensitivity. Rare TCR sequences predominated, though certain public TCRs were found in many donors.

Researchers ran the PCR with 60 Vbeta and 13 Jbeta primers. The method was immunoSEQ multiplex PCR; TCRdb's version includes in-frame clones alone and lacks a portion of them. The sample consists of 120,000 or so clones, 75% to 90% of them appearing once. Samples came from healthy bone marrow donors. Sequences were obtained from PBMCs. The rearrangement joins TRBV18 to TRBJ2-5, with 8 bases identical to TRBD1. The sequence came from a man aged 25 to 40 in good health and CMV-seropositive. The CDR3 sequence: CASSSGQGGQETQYF. The CDR3 DNA sequence: TGTGCCAGCTCATCAGGACAGGGCGGACAAGAGACCCAGTACTTC. Combining the CDR3 with reference TRBV18 and TRBJ2-5 gives the whole variable domain NAGVMQNPRHLVRRRGQEARLRCSPMKGHSHVYWYRQLPEEGLKFMVYLQKENIIDESGMPKERFSAEFPKEGPSILRIQQVVRGDSAAYFCASSSGQGGQETQYFGPGTRLLVL.